This T cell receptor (beta chain) derives from a study of T cell changes during pregnancy in multiple sclerosis. The germline V gene encodes CDR1 SGDLS and CDR2 YYNGEE. This CDR3 spans 15 amino acids. J gave up 4 bases and V 1 base, and 7 bases lay outside the gene matches. TCRdb's copy holds only in-frame clones and misses some; the assay was immunoSEQ multiplex PCR. The data show roughly 56,000 clones, about 89% seen once. Sequencing used CD4+ T cells from peripheral blood mononuclear cells, obtained after pregnancy. The TCR was taken from a female donor in good health, enrolled as a control in a pregnancy study. The chain uses TRBV9 and TRBJ2-5; 7 bases are shared with TRBD2. CDR3: CASSVYGGGGETQYF. In nucleotides, the CDR3 is TGTGCCAGCAGCGTATATGGTGGGGGGGGAGAGACCCAGTACTTC.